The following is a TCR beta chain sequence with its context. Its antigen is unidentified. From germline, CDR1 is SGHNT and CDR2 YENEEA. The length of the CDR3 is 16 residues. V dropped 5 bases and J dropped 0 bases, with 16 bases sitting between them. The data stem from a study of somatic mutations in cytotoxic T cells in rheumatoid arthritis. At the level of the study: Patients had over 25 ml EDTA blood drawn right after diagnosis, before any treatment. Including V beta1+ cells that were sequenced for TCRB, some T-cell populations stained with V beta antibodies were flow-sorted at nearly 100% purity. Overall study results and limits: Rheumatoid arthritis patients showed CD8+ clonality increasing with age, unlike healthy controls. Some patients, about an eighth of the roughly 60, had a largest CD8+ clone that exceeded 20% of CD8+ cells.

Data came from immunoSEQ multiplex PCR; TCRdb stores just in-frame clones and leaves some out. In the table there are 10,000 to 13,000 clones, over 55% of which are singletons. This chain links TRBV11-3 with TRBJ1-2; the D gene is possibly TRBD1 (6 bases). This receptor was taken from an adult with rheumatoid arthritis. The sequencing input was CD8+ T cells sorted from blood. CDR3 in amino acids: CASSRGWTAPNYGYTF. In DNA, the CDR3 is TGTGCCAGCAGCCGGGGATGGACAGCACCTAACTATGGCTACACCTTC.